This TCR beta chain was captured by sequencing in a study of blood T cell repertoires in COVID-19 (TCRdb year 2020). At the level of the whole study: Samples covering the acute and convalescent phases of COVID-19 were provided by collaborators in the United States, Italy and Spain. Sample metadata almost always included a de-identified subject ID, COVID-19 status, age in years and sex. A freely available public database, intended as a resource for researchers studying the immune response to SARS-CoV-2, is where the repertoires were released. Samples were obtained from the ongoing ImmuneRACE study (first 160 participants) and from over a thousand subjects provided by 6 global collaborators. Subjects who had been exposed to COVID-19, were actively infected with it, or had recovered from it provided the deeply sampled blood TCRbeta repertoires that made up the dataset. Where available, HLA class I and class II types were obtained from metadata supplied by the sample provider rather than from assay-based typing. The prospective study material was composed of cDNA or gDNA derived from T cells, B-cell-depleted T cells, or PBMCs.

What the research found in general, with its limitations: Clinical and demographic metadata were provided uncurated, with the amount varying by source and participant.

Regarding this clone: Its antigen has not been determined. No base qualities exist here, and no much larger clone lies one base off it.

The CDR1 and CDR2 encoded by the germline V gene are SGHRS and YFSETQ. V and J lose 7 bases and 4 bases, and a span of 15 bases separates them. Spanning cysteine to phenylalanine, the CDR3 consists of 14 amino acids. Only the CDR3 part of the read is kept: 42 bases, read in frame from the first base. The immunoSEQ Assay, a bias-controlled multiplex PCR, was used to amplify TCRbeta CDR3 regions from genomic DNA. Turning to the authors' computational methods: Within the assay, amplification of reference gene primers was used to estimate how many nucleated cells each sample contained. To quantify the absolute abundance of each unique TCRbeta CDR3 rearrangement, sequence reads were collapsed and filtered. Productive Simpson clonality was computed per sample as the square root of Simpson's diversity index over productive rearrangements. This immuneACCESS table, as held by TCRdb, lists in-frame sequences with V and J called but not all clones. Of the missing ones, under half trace to an unresolved V gene in checked studies; the others have no known cause. V, J and clone size derive from that table, while D and trimming were established from the DNA sequence. The sample yields a few hundred thousand clones; 70% to 85% were counted once. 15% of the sample comes from the top ten.

Participants in the prospective study were aged about 18 to 89 years, lived in 24 United States geographic areas, and enrolled through a virtual design. To assign participants to cohorts, the prospective study relied on clinical history that participants themselves reported in a screening survey and a study questionnaire. For ImmuneRACE Cohort 3, a participant was defined as recovered based on two consecutive negative NP/OP PCR tests, clearance by a healthcare professional, or resolution of symptoms. Each participant in the prospective study had whole blood, serum and a nasopharyngeal or oropharyngeal swab collected by mobile phlebotomists. Additional blood draws and questionnaires over an approximately two-month period could optionally be provided by prospective study participants. Prospective study blood samples were shipped either frozen or at room temperature before DNA extraction.

The sequencing input was PBMCs or T cells enriched from blood (not recorded which). The sequence was collected from a man aged 40-55 years who had recovered from COVID-19. The sequence is built from TRBV5-1 and TRBJ1-5; the D gene is possibly TRBD1, with 6 bases matching. Here is the DNA: TGCGCCAGCCGACAGGAGGTAGGAAATCAGCCCCAGCATTTT. Its protein is CASRQEVGNQPQHF.